The text below deals with one TCR beta chain. What it recognizes is unknown. Germline CDR1 is SGHRS and CDR2 is YFSETQ. V lost 0 bases to trimming and J lost 7 bases; unmatched junction nucleotides: 5. The CDR3 is 15 amino acids. The repertoire was sequenced with immunoSEQ multiplex PCR; TCRdb's copy has only in-frame clones and lacks some. Among about 35,000 clones listed, around 66% were seen once. The record originates from a study of monozygotic twins with cystic fibrosis. General study findings and limits: Unrelated CF individuals shared fewer identical clonotypes than monozygotic CF twins. No link emerged between shared CDR3 counts and age, concordance or severity. J usage was most co-twin-similar in 8 of 16 pairs, V in 13. The repertoire was suggested to be naive-dominated, clonality median approximately 0.0098.

The receptor was derived from a girl aged 10 to 17 with cystic fibrosis. The gene calls are TRBV5-1 and TRBJ1-4, with 8 bases lining up with TRBD1. Material: blood. The CDR3 spells CASSLVSGGSEKLFF. Written as DNA, the CDR3 is TGCGCCAGCAGCTTGGTTTCAGGGGGCAGTGAAAAACTGTTTTTT.